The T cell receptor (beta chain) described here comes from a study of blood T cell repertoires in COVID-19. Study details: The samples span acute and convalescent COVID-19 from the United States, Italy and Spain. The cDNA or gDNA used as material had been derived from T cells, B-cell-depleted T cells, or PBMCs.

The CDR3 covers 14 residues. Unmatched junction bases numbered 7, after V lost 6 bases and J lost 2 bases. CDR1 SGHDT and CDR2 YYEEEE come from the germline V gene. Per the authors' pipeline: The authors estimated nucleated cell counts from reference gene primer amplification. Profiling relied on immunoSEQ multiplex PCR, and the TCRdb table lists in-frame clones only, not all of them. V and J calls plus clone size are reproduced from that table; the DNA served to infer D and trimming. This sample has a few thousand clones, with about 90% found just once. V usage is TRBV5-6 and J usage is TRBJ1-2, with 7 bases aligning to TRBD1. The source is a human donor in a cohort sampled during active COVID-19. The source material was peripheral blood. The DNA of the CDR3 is TGTGCCAGCACCCTACAGGGGCTGAACTATGGCTACACCTTC. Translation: CASTLQGLNYGYTF.